This T cell receptor (beta chain) was recorded in a study of spatial heterogeneity in lung cancer. Study information: Counts of TCR transcripts in tumor regions tracked strongly with a T cell module score that came from matched bulk RNA-seq.

V was pared by 6 bases and J by 4 bases, with 13 bases between. The CDR3 has 15 residues. CDR1 MDHEN and CDR2 SYDVKM come from the germline V gene. A distinct unique molecular identifier was carried by each TCR cDNA molecule. One entry per CDR3 protein, called by TCRdb with MiXCR from the 5' RACE reads. This table has over 4,000 distinct CDR3 sequences, over 5% appearing once. Study-wide points: In tumors, expanded intratumoral alpha and beta TCR counts tracked mutation counts.

Worth noting for this clonotype: What it recognizes is unknown.

Sample time point: sample taken at primary tumor resection. Donors were 55 to 75 untreated early-stage non-small cell lung cancer patients. The input material, whole RNA from tumor, nontumor lung or frozen PBMC, was sequenced unsorted. This clonotype was sampled from a male donor with early-stage non-small cell lung cancer. This chain links TRBV28 with TRBJ2-6; D possibly corresponds to TRBD1 (6 bases). This specimen consisted of lung tumor tissue, obtained at surgery. CDR3 nucleotides: TGTGCCAGCAGGGGATGGGGGCTCGGGGCCAACGTCCTGACTTTC. Translation: CASRGWGLGANVLTF. Full variable domain (rest looked up from reference TRBV28 and TRBJ2-6): DVKVTQSSRYLVKRTGEKVFLECVQDMDHENMFWYRQDPGLGLRLIYFSYDVKMKEKGDIPEGYSVSREKKERFSLILESASTNQTSMYLCASRGWGLGANVLTFGAGSRLTVL.